The 20 T cell receptor beta chains below all came from one sample that was sequenced in a study of T-cell memory formation after mild COVID-19. A single record per CDR3 protein comes from TCRdb applying MiXCR to the 5' RACE reads. The profile shows 140,000 to 150,000 distinct CDR3 sequences, over 6% of them singletons. Material for sequencing was PBMCs or a T cell subset sorted from them (not recorded which). These receptors were obtained from an adult woman who had mild COVID-19 (a few samples of this study predate the infection). Cell type and time point are not known.

This clonotype was seen a few times. The chain joins TRBV12-3 or TRBV12-4 to TRBJ2-7, with a possible D match to TRBD2 (6 bases). The V end was cut by 6 bases, the J end by 0 bases, with 9 bases between. This CDR3 has 13 residues. CDR3 DNA sequence: TGTGCCAGCAGGGGACTCAACTCCTACGAGCAGTACTTC. This gives the protein CASRGLNSYEQYF.

The chain employs TRBV7-8 and TRBJ1-5; D is unresolved. The CDR3 extends over 12 amino acids. The germline V and J ends were trimmed by 2 bases and 6 bases, with 5 bases remaining between them. The germline gives CDR1 SGHVS, CDR2 FQNEAQ. CDR3 in amino acids: CASSLWGQPQHF. The CDR3 DNA is TGTGCCAGCAGCTTATGGGGTCAGCCCCAGCATTTT.

This clonotype was found many times. The chain combines TRBV5-6 with TRBJ2-1; D not certain. The CDR3 is 12 amino acids. V lost 3 bases to trimming and J lost 9 bases, with 10 bases between them. Per germline, CDR1 SGHDT and CDR2 YYEEEE. CDR3 sequence reads: CASSWGRGEQFF. The DNA for the CDR3 is TGTGCCAGCAGCTGGGGAAGAGGTGAGCAGTTCTTC.

In this sample, this clonotype turned up many times. The V and J genes are TRBV5-1 and TRBJ2-7; TRBD2 matches 9 bases. The CDR3 runs 15 residues. Germline trimming cut 4 bases from V and 2 bases from J; bases unmatched to any gene: 7. The germline CDR1 and CDR2 sequences are SGHRS and YFSETQ. CDR3 bases: TGCGCCAGCAGCGCCCTAGCGGGATCCACCTACGAGCAGTACTTC. Its protein product is CASSALAGSTYEQYF.

The rearrangement links TRBV5-6 to TRBJ1-2, with TRBD1 matching over 12 bases. The CDR3 sequence is 16 residues long. CDR1 SGHDT and CDR2 YYEEEE come from the germline V gene. After removal of 4 bases from V and 3 bases from J, the junction contained 7 bases not matched to a gene. CDR3 protein: CASSLLGQGADYGYTF. As DNA, the CDR3 is TGTGCCAGCAGCCTACTGGGACAGGGGGCAGACTATGGCTACACCTTC.

The sample holds many counts of this clonotype. The chain has TRBV7-2 and TRBJ1-6; D is unclear. Germline V CDR1 and CDR2: SGHTA, FQGNSA. Trimming left V 5 bases short and J 10 bases short, with 9 bases between. The CDR3 is 12 residues long. The CDR3 loop is CASSLVRSPLHF. CDR3 DNA: TGTGCCAGCAGCCTGGTGAGGTCACCCCTCCACTTT.

This clonotype appeared many times. The genes are TRBV20-1 and TRBJ2-3, with TRBD2 matching over 16 bases. This CDR3 contains 16 residues. J was trimmed by 0 bases and V by 6 bases; bases with no gene match: 3. Germline lookup yields CDR1 DFQATT and CDR2 SNEGSKA (reference sequence). DNA of the CDR3: TGCAGTGCCGGGACTAGCGGGGGGGCTAGCACAGATACGCAGTATTTT. Translating gives CSAGTSGGASTDTQYF.

This clonotype was counted only a few times. The V call is TRBV11-3, the J call TRBJ1-1; D is unclear. Germline CDR1 is SGHNT and CDR2 is YENEEA. V dropped 1 base and J dropped 9 bases, with 12 bases sitting between them. The CDR3 covers 13 residues. The CDR3 here is CASSLVSQAQAFF. The CDR3 DNA reads as TGTGCCAGCAGCTTAGTTTCGCAGGCCCAAGCTTTCTTT.

In DNA, the CDR3 is TGTGCCACCAGTGAAGGAGGGCCGGTCGAAAAACTGTTTTTT. This translates into CATSEGGPVEKLFF. The chain carries TRBV24-1 and TRBJ1-4; no definite D call. The length of the CDR3 is 14 residues. V lost 4 bases, J lost 8 bases, and 13 bases lay in between. Germline CDR1 and CDR2: KGHDR and SFDVKD.

The chain recombines TRBV19 with TRBJ2-7; TRBD2 agrees at 10 bases. The CDR3 length is 16 residues. Germline-derived CDR1 and CDR2 are LNHDA and SQIVND (reference sequence). With V trimmed by 3 bases and J by 0 bases, 5 bases remained unmatched. CDR3 nucleotide sequence: TGTGCCAGTAGTATCGGGACTAGCGCGTACTCCTACGAGCAGTACTTC. This translates into CASSIGTSAYSYEQYF.

This sequence joins TRBV4-2 and TRBJ2-7; D perhaps matches TRBD1 (6 bases). The V gene's germline CDR1 is LGHNA and CDR2 YNFKEQ. The CDR3 length is 15 residues. Trimming pared 4 bases from V and 0 bases from J, leaving 13 bases between. CDR3 DNA: TGTGCCAGCAGCCGAGGGGGTGGGGACTCCTACGAGCAGTACTTC. Residues: CASSRGGGDSYEQYF.

The chain has TRBV20-1 and TRBJ2-7; 9 positions agree with TRBD1. J gave up 7 bases and V 0 bases, and 10 bases lay outside the gene matches. The CDR3 length is 15 residues. CDR1 and CDR2 from the germline V gene are DFQATT and SNEGSKA (reference sequence). The CDR3 coding sequence is TGCAGTGCTAGAGATCTACAGGGGGCGCCGGGTGAGCAGTACTTC. This codes for CSARDLQGAPGEQYF.

This clonotype was counted ten times or more. The rearrangement uses TRBV5-1 and TRBJ2-1, with D uncertain. The CDR3 contains 13 residues. CDR1 is SGHRS and CDR2 is YFSETQ in the germline V gene. The V gene lost 1 base and the J gene lost 9 bases, with 11 bases spanning the gap. This CDR3 reads CASSLFMSGEQFF. CDR3 DNA: TGCGCCAGCAGCTTGTTTATGTCGGGTGAGCAGTTCTTC. Variable domain in full (rest from reference TRBV5-1 and TRBJ2-1): KAGVTQTPRYLIKTRGQQVTLSCSPISGHRSVSWYQQTPGQGLQFLFEYFSETQRNKGNFPGRFSGRQFSNSRSEMNVSTLELGDSALYLCASSLFMSGEQFFGPGTRLTVL.

This clonotype has at least ten counts. The chain couples TRBV15 to TRBJ2-1; TRBD2 matches at 9 bases. V was pared by 3 bases and J by 2 bases, with 11 bases of the junction left unmatched. The CDR3 contains 18 residues. CDR1 LNHNV and CDR2 YYDKDF come from the germline V gene (reference sequence). The CDR3 DNA reads as TGTGCCACCAGCAGGGTGATAGCGGGAGTTTCCCCCTACAATGAGCAGTTCTTC. Translated, it gives CATSRVIAGVSPYNEQFF. The entire variable domain, with the rest obtained from reference TRBV15 and TRBJ2-1, is as follows: DAMVIQNPRYQVTQFGKPVTLSCSQTLNHNVMYWYQQKSSQAPKLLFHYYDKDFNNEADTPDNFQSRRPNTSFCFLDIRSPGLGDTAMYLCATSRVIAGVSPYNEQFFGPGTRLTVL.

This clonotype was counted only a few times. The CDR3 loop reads CASSQAGGLLENIQYF. The CDR3 coding sequence is TGTGCCAGCAGCCAAGCGGGGGGGCTCCTTGAAAACATTCAGTACTTC. This rearrangement joins TRBV3-1 to TRBJ2-4; 8 nucleotides agree with TRBD2. The trim removed 1 base at V and 5 bases at J, leaving 7 bases unmatched. Per germline, CDR1 LGHDT and CDR2 YNNKEL (reference sequence). CDR3 length: 16 amino acids.

In its sample, this clonotype was seen a few times. The chain is built from TRBV24-1 and TRBJ2-2; possible D gene TRBD2, 5 bases. V lost 9 bases and J 0 bases, leaving 13 bases between the germline ends. The germline gives CDR1 KGHDR, CDR2 SFDVKD. The CDR3 spans 15 residues. In nucleotides, the CDR3 is TGTGCCACCGCCTCCTGGACTTCGAACACCGGGGAGCTGTTTTTT. As protein: CATASWTSNTGELFF.

In its sample, this clonotype was seen a few times. The chain recombines TRBV7-9 with TRBJ2-7, with TRBD2 matching over 9 bases. The CDR3 length is 17 residues. V shed 7 bases and J 4 bases; nucleotides not matched to a gene: 17. Germline loops: CDR1 SEHNR, CDR2 FQNEAQ (reference sequence). This CDR3 is CASTPRAGGGAVYEQYF. The CDR3 DNA is TGTGCCAGCACCCCTCGTGCGGGGGGGGGCGCAGTATACGAGCAGTACTTC.

This clonotype was found many times. The chain employs TRBV7-3 and TRBJ2-2, with TRBD2 as a possible D gene (5 bases). This CDR3 comprises 16 residues. The germline V and J ends were trimmed by 5 bases and 0 bases, with 13 bases remaining between them. Germline CDR1 is SGHTA and CDR2 is FQGTGA. CDR3 sequence: CASSDNRGANTGELFF. For the CDR3, the DNA is TGTGCCAGCAGCGACAATCGGGGAGCGAACACCGGGGAGCTGTTTTTT.

This clonotype was seen only a few times. A read error may account for a junction end that differs from germline. This chain connects TRBV7-2 to TRBJ2-7; TRBD1 matches at 7 bases. CDR3 length equals 12 residues. CDR1 and CDR2 from the germline V gene are SGHTA and FQGNSA. DNA for the CDR3: TGTGCCAGCAGCTCATACGACAGGGCTCCCGTCTTC. Protein: CASSSYDRAPVF.

This clonotype was picked up many times. The J gene is TRBJ1-6, the V gene TRBV4-3; no clear D. The CDR3 spans 15 residues. Germline CDR1 LGHNA, CDR2 YSLEER. The ends were cut back, 4 bases at V and 3 bases at J, with 10 bases in the middle. The CDR3, as DNA: TGCGCCAGCAGCCCGGATGGCGGCTATAATTCACCCCTCCACTTT. Protein product: CASSPDGGYNSPLHF.